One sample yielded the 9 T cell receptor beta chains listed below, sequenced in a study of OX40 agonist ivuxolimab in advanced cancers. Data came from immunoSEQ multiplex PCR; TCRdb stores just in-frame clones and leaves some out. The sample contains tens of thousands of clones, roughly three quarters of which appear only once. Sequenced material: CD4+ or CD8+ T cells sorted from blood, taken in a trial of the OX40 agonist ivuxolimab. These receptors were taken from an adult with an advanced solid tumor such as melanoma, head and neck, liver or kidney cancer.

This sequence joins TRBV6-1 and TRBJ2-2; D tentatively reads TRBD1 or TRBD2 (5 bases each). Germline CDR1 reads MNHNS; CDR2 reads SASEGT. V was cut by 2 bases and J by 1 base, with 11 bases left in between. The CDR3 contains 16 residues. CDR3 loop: CASSEFEGRNTGELFF. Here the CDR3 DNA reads TGTGCCAGCAGTGAATTCGAGGGGCGGAACACCGGGGAGCTGTTTTTT.

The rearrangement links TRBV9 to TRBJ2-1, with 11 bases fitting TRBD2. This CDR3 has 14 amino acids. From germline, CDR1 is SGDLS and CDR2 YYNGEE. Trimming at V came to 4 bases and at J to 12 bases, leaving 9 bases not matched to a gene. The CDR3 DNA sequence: TGTGCCAGCAGCAAAACCGGGACTAGCGGCACGCAGTTCTTC. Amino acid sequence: CASSKTGTSGTQFF.

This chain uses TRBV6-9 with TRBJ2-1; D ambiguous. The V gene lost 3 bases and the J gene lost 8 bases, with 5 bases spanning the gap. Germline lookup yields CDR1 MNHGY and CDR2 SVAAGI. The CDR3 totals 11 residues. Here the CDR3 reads CASSYDDEQFF. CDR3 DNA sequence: TGTGCCAGCAGTTACGACGATGAGCAGTTCTTC.

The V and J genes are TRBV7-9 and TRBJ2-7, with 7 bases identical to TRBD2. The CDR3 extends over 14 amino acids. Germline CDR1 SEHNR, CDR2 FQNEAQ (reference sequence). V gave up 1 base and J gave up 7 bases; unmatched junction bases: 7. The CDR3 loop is CASSLGSGLVEQYF. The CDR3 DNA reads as TGTGCCAGCAGCTTAGGTAGCGGGTTGGTTGAGCAGTACTTC.

CDR3 sequence: CASTRPPALNEQFF. In nucleotides, the CDR3 is TGTGCCAGCACGAGGCCGCCCGCCCTCAATGAGCAGTTCTTC. V gene TRBV6-1 combines with J gene TRBJ2-1; D remains unclear. This CDR3 is 14 amino acids long. Trimming removed 7 bases at V and 6 bases at J, with 16 bases between. The germline gives CDR1 MNHNS, CDR2 SASEGT.

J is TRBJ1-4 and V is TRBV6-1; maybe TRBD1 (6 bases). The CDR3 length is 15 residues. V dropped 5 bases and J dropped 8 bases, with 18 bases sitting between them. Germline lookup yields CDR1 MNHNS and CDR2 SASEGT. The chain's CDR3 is CASSFQQGSGEKLFF. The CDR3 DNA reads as TGTGCCAGCAGTTTTCAACAGGGATCAGGCGAAAAACTGTTTTTT.

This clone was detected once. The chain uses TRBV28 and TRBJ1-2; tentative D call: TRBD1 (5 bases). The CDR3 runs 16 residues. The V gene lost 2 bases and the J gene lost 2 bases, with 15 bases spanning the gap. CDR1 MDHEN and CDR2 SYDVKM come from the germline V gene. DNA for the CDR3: TGTGCCAGCAGTTTAGGTGGGGGGGGAAGGAACTATGGCTACACCTTC. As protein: CASSLGGGGRNYGYTF.

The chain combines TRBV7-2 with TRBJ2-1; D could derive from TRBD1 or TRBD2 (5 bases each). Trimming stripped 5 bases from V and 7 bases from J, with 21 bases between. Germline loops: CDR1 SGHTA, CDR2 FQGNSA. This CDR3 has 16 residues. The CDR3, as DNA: TGTGCCAGCAGCCGACGCCGGGACCCTCAGTATAATGAGCAGTTCTTC. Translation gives CASSRRRDPQYNEQFF.

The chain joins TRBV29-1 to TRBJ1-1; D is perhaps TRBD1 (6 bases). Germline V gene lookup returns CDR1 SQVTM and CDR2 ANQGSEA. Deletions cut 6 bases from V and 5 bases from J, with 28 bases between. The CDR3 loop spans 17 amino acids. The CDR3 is CSVQGFGLMGFGTEAFF. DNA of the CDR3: TGCAGCGTACAGGGTTTCGGGTTAATGGGGTTCGGGACTGAAGCTTTCTTT.